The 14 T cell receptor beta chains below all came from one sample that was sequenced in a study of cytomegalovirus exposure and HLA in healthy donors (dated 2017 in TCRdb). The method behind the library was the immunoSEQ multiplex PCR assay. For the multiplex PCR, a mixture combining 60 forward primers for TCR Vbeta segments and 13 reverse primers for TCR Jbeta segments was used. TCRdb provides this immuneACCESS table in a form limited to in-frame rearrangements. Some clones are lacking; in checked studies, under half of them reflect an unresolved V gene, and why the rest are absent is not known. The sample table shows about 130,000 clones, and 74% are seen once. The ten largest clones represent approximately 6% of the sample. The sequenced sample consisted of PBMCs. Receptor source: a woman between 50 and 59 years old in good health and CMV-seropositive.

The CDR3 nucleotides read TGTGCCAGCAGTTTCCGGGACAGTGCTGGCTACACCTTC. Amino acids: CASSFRDSAGYTF. The rearrangement uses TRBV27 and TRBJ1-2; TRBD1 aligns across 7 bases. CDR1 and CDR2 (germline): MNHEY, SMNVEV (reference sequence). Unmatched junction bases numbered 5, after V lost 3 bases and J lost 7 bases. The CDR3 sequence is 13 residues long.

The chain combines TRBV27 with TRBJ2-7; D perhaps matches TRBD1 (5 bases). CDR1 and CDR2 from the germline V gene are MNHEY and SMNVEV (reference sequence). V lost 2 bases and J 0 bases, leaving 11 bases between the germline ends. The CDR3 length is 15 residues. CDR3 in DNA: TGTGCCAGCAGTTTACAGGGATTCCCCTCCTACGAGCAGTACTTC. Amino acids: CASSLQGFPSYEQYF.

The CDR3 DNA reads as TGTGCCAGCAGGGTGGGACTAGCGTTCGCTGAGCAGTTCTTC. Translation: CASRVGLAFAEQFF. This chain uses TRBV7-2 with TRBJ2-1; TRBD2 matches 10 bases. CDR3 length: 14 amino acids. The V gene end was trimmed by 6 bases and the J gene end by 9 bases; junction bases not matched to a gene: 8. From germline, CDR1 is SGHTA and CDR2 FQGNSA.

The CDR3 DNA follows: TGTGCCTCGTCGGTTAGCGACACTGAAGCTTTCTTT. This codes for CASSVSDTEAFF. The chain uses TRBV19 and TRBJ1-1, with D unclear. CDR1 is LNHDA and CDR2 is SQIVND in the germline V gene (reference sequence). This CDR3 has 12 amino acids. The V gene lost 11 bases and the J gene lost 3 bases, with 13 bases spanning the gap.

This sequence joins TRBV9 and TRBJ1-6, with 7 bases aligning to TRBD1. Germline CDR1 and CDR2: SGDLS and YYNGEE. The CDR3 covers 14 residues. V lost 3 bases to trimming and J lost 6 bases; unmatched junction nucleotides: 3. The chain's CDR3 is CASSGGQTNSPLHF. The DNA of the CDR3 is TGTGCCAGCAGCGGGGGACAGACTAATTCACCCCTCCACTTT.

In nucleotides, the CDR3 is TGTGCCTGGAACATAGGGACAGGGGCCTACGAGCAGTACTTC. This gives the protein CAWNIGTGAYEQYF. V and J are TRBV30 and TRBJ2-7; TRBD1 aligns across 10 bases. This CDR3 is 14 amino acids long. Trimming at V came to 4 bases and at J to 2 bases, leaving 5 bases not matched to a gene. The germline gives CDR1 GTSNPN, CDR2 SVGIG (reference sequence).

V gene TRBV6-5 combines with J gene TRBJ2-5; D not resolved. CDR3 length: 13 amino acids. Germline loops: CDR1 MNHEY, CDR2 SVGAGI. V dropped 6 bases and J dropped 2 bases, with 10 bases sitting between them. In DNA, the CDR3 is TGTGCCAGCAGCAACACACGTCAAGAGACCCAGTACTTC. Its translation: CASSNTRQETQYF.

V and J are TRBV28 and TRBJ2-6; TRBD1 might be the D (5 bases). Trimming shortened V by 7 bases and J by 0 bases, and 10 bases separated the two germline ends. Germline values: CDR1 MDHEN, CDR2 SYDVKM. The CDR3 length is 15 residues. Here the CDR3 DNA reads TGTGCCAGCAATCAGGGCGTCTCTGGGGCCAACGTCCTGACTTTC. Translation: CASNQGVSGANVLTF.

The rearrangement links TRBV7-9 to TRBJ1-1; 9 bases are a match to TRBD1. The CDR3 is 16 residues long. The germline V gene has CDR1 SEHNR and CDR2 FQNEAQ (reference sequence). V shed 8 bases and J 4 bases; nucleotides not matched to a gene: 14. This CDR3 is CASQPWTGVVVTEAFF. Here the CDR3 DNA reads TGTGCCAGCCAGCCTTGGACAGGGGTCGTGGTCACTGAAGCTTTCTTT.

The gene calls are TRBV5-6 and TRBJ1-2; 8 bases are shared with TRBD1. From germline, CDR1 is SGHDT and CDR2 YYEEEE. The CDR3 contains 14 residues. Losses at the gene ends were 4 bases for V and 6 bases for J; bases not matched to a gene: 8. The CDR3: CASSRLTGEDGYTF. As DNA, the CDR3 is TGTGCCAGCAGCCGTCTGACAGGGGAAGATGGCTACACCTTC.

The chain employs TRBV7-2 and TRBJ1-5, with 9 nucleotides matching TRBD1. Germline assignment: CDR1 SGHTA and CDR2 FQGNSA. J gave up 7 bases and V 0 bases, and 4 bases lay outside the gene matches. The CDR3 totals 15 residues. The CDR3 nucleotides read TGTGCCAGCAGCTTAGCGGGGACAGGGTTCCAGCCCCAGCATTTT. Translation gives CASSLAGTGFQPQHF.

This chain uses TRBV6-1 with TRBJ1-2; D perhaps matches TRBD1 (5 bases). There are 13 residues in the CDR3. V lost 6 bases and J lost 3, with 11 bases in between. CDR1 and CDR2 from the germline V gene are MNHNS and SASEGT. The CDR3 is CASRQGLHYGYTF. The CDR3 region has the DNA TGTGCCAGCAGGCAGGGACTTCACTATGGCTACACCTTC.

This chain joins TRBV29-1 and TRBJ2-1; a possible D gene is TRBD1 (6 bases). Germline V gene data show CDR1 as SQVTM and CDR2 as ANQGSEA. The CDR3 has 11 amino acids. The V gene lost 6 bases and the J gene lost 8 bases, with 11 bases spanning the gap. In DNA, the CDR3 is TGCAGCGTGAAGGGGGTCGATGAGCAGTTCTTC. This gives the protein CSVKGVDEQFF.

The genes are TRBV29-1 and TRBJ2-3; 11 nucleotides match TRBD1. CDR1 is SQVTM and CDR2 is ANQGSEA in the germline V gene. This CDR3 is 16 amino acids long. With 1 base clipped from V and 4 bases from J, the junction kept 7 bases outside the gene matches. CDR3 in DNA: TGCAGCGTTGAAGCGGGACAGGGGGTGAGTGCAGATACGCAGTATTTT. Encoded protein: CSVEAGQGVSADTQYF.